This TCR beta chain was recovered during a study of shared clonotypes between healthy human individuals. As for the study in general: For every donor, three CD4 naive, three CD4 memory, two CD8 naive and one CD8 memory plates were used.

Sequencing was performed with immunoSEQ multiplex PCR; in TCRdb, only in-frame clones are kept and a portion is missing. This table holds about 680,000 clones, 92% found once. In the case of this clone: The antigen is not known.

General study points: The authors expected sequencing depth to affect clonotype sharing among donors. Relative to memory subsets, naive subsets generally showed larger estimated richness.

After removal of 4 bases from V and 3 bases from J, the junction contained 5 bases not matched to a gene. The germline V gene has CDR1 SGHRS and CDR2 YFSETQ. This CDR3 is 15 amino acids long. Naive CD8 cells were CD45RO-negative, positively selected for CCR7, excluding terminally differentiated effector memory CD45RA+ cells. Those who donated, Caucasian adults without exception, all lived in Nashville, Tennessee. Sequencing was performed on naive CD8+ T cells sorted from blood. This chain links TRBV5-1 with TRBJ2-3; 10 positions agree with TRBD1. This receptor was taken from a man between 25 and 39 years old in good health. The CDR3 loop is CASSLGQGGTDTQYF. Written as DNA, the CDR3 is TGCGCCAGCAGCCTTGGACAGGGGGGGACAGATACGCAGTATTTT.